A selection of T cell receptor beta chains follows, all from one sample in a study of Ad26.COV2.S vaccination and SARS-CoV-2 variants. Here immunoSEQ multiplex PCR was the method, and the copy in TCRdb shows in-frame clones only, minus some. The sample lists around 350,000 clones; 70% to 90% were seen once. Source: peripheral blood, taken in a trial of Ad26.COV2.S vaccine versus placebo. These receptor sequences come from a person aged 18-65 years who received the Ad26.COV2.S COVID-19 vaccine or a placebo. Each CDR3 is given with its conserved first and last residue. A D gene is named only where the DNA matches it firmly. Only some rows state a clone size, as once, few, many or a class for expanded clones.

v_call	clone_size	j_call	d_call	cdr3_aa	cdr3_nt
TRBV7-2	NA	TRBJ1-1	TRBD1	CASSPGGVNTEAFF	TGTGCCAGCAGCCCAGGGGGTGTGAACACTGAAGCTTTCTTT
TRBV6-5	NA	TRBJ1-6	NA	CASSSESSYNSPLHF	TGTGCCAGCAGTTCGGAGAGCTCCTATAATTCACCCCTCCACTTT
TRBV19	few	TRBJ2-5	NA	CASSPRHRHETQYF	TGTGCCAGTAGTCCAAGACATCGCCACGAGACCCAGTACTTC
TRBV30	NA	TRBJ2-2	NA	CAWSVPLTGELFF	TGTGCCTGGAGTGTACCCCTTACCGGGGAGCTGTTTTTT
TRBV7-2	NA	TRBJ2-3	NA	CASSSVYWAVLRTDTQYF	TGTGCCAGCAGCTCTGTGTATTGGGCGGTACTCCGCACAGATACGCAGTATTTT
TRBV12-3/TRBV12-4	NA	TRBJ2-7	NA	CASWGGGGYEQYF	TGTGCCAGCTGGGGAGGCGGAGGCTACGAGCAGTACTTC
TRBV19	NA	TRBJ2-5	TRBD2	CASSILLAGVETQYF	TGTGCCAGTAGTATCCTCCTAGCGGGGGTAGAGACCCAGTACTTC
TRBV5-6	NA	TRBJ2-1	NA	CASGSDGAVWFF	TGTGCCAGCGGGTCAGACGGAGCGGTGTGGTTCTTC
TRBV4-3	NA	TRBJ2-1	NA	CASSQDYGTTYNEQFF	TGCGCCAGCAGCCAAGATTATGGGACAACCTACAATGAGCAGTTCTTC
TRBV4-3	NA	TRBJ1-1	NA	CASSHVGTANEAFF	TGCGCCAGCAGCCACGTCGGGACGGCCAATGAAGCTTTCTTT
TRBV9	NA	TRBJ1-2	NA	CASSSGTGRDLANYGYTF	TGTGCCAGCAGCTCTGGGACGGGCAGGGACCTAGCTAACTATGGCTACACCTTC
TRBV11-2	NA	TRBJ1-5	TRBD1	CASSSDRVHQPQHF	TGTGCCAGCAGCTCGGACAGGGTCCATCAGCCCCAGCATTTT
TRBV28	NA	TRBJ1-5	NA	CASSLEGRGNQPQHF	TGTGCCAGCAGTTTGGAGGGTAGGGGCAATCAGCCCCAGCATTTT
TRBV4-1	NA	TRBJ2-7	NA	CASSQVHGQPYEQYF	TGCGCCAGCAGCCAGGTCCATGGACAGCCGTACGAGCAGTACTTC
TRBV10-3	NA	TRBJ1-3	TRBD1	CAISQELLGQGNSGNTIYF	TGTGCCATCAGTCAAGAATTACTTGGACAGGGGAACTCTGGAAACACCATATATTTT
TRBV18	NA	TRBJ1-1	TRBD1	CASSEKQGQNTEAFF	TGTGCCAGCTCGGAAAAACAGGGGCAGAACACTGAAGCTTTCTTT
TRBV27	NA	TRBJ2-7	NA	CASSFRGPGSEQYF	TGTGCCAGCAGTTTTCGGGGCCCAGGGTCCGAGCAGTACTTC
TRBV30	NA	TRBJ2-5	NA	CAWSISLQETQYF	TGTGCCTGGAGTATAAGCCTGCAAGAGACCCAGTACTTC
TRBV12-5	NA	TRBJ1-2	NA	CASGPDADGYTF	TGTGCTAGTGGACCAGACGCGGATGGCTACACCTTC
TRBV19	many	TRBJ1-6	TRBD1	CASSDGTGDSSPLHF	TGTGCCAGTAGCGATGGGACAGGGGATAGTTCACCCCTCCACTTT
TRBV6-6	NA	TRBJ1-4	NA	CASRTGPGANEKLFF	TGTGCCAGCAGAACCGGCCCAGGAGCTAATGAAAAACTGTTTTTT
TRBV2	NA	TRBJ2-5	NA	CASSKTDRLETQYF	TGTGCCAGCAGTAAGACGGACAGATTAGAGACCCAGTACTTC
TRBV5-6	NA	TRBJ2-7	TRBD2	CASREGTSGRRDEQYF	TGTGCCAGCAGGGAAGGGACTAGCGGGAGGAGAGACGAGCAGTACTTC
TRBV4-3	NA	TRBJ2-1	TRBD2	CASSQDLGGGDINEQFF	TGCGCCAGCAGCCAAGATCTTGGCGGGGGAGACATCAATGAGCAGTTCTTC
TRBV27	few	TRBJ1-5	NA	CASSSPRGGSNQPQHF	TGTGCCAGCAGTTCTCCCCGGGGAGGGAGCAATCAGCCCCAGCATTTT
TRBV12-5	NA	TRBJ1-1	NA	CASGSHIGGSHTEAFF	TGTGCTAGTGGTTCGCATATAGGGGGGTCACACACTGAAGCTTTCTTT
TRBV6-4	NA	TRBJ2-5	TRBD2	CASSPLAGGQETQYF	TGTGCCAGCAGCCCCCTAGCGGGGGGGCAAGAGACCCAGTACTTC
TRBV5-6	NA	TRBJ2-7	NA	CASSLAGENYEQYF	TGTGCCAGCAGCTTGGCTGGCGAAAACTACGAGCAGTACTTC
TRBV15	NA	TRBJ1-6	NA	CATSRDDKGLHSPLHF	TGTGCCACCAGCAGAGATGACAAGGGGTTGCATTCACCCCTCCACTTT
TRBV24-1	NA	TRBJ2-1	TRBD1	CATSDFGTANNEQFF	TGTGCCACCAGTGATTTTGGGACAGCCAACAATGAGCAGTTCTTC
TRBV6-5	NA	TRBJ2-5	TRBD2	CASSYLTSGSRETQYF	TGTGCCAGCAGTTACCTGACTAGCGGGAGTCGGGAGACCCAGTACTTC
TRBV28	NA	TRBJ1-1	NA	CASSLQGPLGTEAFF	TGTGCCAGCAGCCTCCAAGGGCCTCTGGGCACTGAAGCTTTCTTT
TRBV12-3/TRBV12-4	NA	TRBJ2-3	NA	CASSSLLASWRYF	TGTGCCAGCAGTTCCCTCCTAGCGAGTTGGAGATATTTT
TRBV2	NA	TRBJ2-3	NA	CASSLSYGSTDTQYF	TGTGCCAGCAGTCTCAGCTATGGGAGCACAGATACGCAGTATTTT
TRBV6-5	few	TRBJ2-5	NA	CASNWGQQETQYF	TGTGCCAGCAATTGGGGACAACAAGAGACCCAGTACTTC
TRBV18	NA	TRBJ2-3	NA	CASSPMGSTDTQYF	TGTGCCAGCTCACCAATGGGGAGCACAGATACGCAGTATTTT
TRBV12-3/TRBV12-4	NA	TRBJ1-1	NA	CASSLNLNTEAFF	TGTGCCAGCTCCCTAAATTTAAACACTGAAGCTTTCTTT
TRBV19	NA	TRBJ2-1	NA	CASSVRGDEQFF	TGTGCCAGTAGTGTGAGGGGGGATGAGCAGTTCTTC
TRBV10-1	NA	TRBJ2-7	NA	CASSEYGTYEQYF	TGCGCCAGCAGTGAGTACGGGACCTACGAGCAGTACTTC
TRBV18	NA	TRBJ2-2	NA	CASSPPGQGMNTGELFF	TGTGCCAGCTCACCACCTGGTCAGGGGATGAACACCGGGGAGCTGTTTTTT
TRBV27	NA	TRBJ2-1	TRBD2	CAATSGSNEQFF	TGTGCCGCGACTAGCGGGAGCAATGAGCAGTTCTTC